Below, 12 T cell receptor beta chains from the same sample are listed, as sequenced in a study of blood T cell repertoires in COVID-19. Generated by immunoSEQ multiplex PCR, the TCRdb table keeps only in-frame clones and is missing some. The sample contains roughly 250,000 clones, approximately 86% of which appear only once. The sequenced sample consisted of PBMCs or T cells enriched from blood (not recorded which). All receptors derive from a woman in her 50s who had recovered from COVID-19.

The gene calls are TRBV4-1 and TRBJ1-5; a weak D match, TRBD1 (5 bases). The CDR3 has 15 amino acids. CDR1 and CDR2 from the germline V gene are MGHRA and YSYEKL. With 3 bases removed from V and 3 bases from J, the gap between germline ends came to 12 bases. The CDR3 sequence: CASSHYAGSNQPQHF. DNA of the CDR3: TGCGCCAGCAGCCATTACGCAGGGTCCAATCAGCCCCAGCATTTT.

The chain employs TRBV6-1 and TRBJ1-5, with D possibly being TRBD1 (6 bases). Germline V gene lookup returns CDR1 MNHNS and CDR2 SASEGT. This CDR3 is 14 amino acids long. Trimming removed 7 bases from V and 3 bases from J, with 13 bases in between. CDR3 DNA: TGTGCCAGCAACACTGGGACACCCAATCAGCCCCAGCATTTT. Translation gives CASNTGTPNQPQHF.

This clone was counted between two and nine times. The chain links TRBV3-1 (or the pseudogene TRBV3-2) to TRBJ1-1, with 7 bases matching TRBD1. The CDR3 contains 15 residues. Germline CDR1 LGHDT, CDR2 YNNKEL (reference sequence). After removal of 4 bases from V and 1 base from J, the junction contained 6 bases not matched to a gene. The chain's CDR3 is CASSPPGQANTEAFF. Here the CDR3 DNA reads TGTGCCAGCAGCCCCCCCGGACAGGCGAACACTGAAGCTTTCTTT.

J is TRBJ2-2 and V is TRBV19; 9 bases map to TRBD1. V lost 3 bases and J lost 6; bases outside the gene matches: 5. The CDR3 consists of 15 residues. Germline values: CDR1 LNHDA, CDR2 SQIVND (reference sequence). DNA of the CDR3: TGTGCCAGTAGTATCGACAGGGGGTGGGCCGGGGAGCTGTTTTTT. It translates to CASSIDRGWAGELFF. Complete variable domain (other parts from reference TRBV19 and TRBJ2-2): DGGITQSPKYLFRKEGQNVTLSCEQNLNHDAMYWYRQDPGQGLRLIYYSQIVNDFQKGDIAEGYSVSREKKESFPLTVTSAQKNPTAFYLCASSIDRGWAGELFFGEGSRLTVL.

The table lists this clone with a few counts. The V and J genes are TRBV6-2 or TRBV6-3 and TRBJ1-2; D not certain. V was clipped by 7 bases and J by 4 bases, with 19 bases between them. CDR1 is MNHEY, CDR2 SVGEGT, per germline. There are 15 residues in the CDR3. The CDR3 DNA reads TGTGCCAGCAACCCCAGGTTTTTGACTAGCTATGGCTACACCTTC. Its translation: CASNPRFLTSYGYTF.

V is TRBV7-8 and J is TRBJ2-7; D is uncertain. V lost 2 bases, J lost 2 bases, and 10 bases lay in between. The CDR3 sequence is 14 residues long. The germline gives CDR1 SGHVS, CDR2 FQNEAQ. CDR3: CASSLRLRTYEQYF. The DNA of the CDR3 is TGTGCCAGCAGCTTAAGACTCCGTACCTACGAGCAGTACTTC.

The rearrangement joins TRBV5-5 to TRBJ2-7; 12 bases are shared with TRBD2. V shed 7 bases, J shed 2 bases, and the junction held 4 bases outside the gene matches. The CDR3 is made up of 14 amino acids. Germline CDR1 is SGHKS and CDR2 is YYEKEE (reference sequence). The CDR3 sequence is CASVLAGGPYEQYF. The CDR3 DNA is TGTGCCAGCGTACTAGCGGGAGGTCCCTACGAGCAGTACTTC.

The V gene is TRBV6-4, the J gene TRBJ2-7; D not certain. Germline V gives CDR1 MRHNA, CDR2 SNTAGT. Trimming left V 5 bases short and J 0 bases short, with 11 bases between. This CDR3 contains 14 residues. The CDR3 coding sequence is TGTGCCAGCAGTCCCCCTGCGGTCTCCTACGAGCAGTACTTC. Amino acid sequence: CASSPPAVSYEQYF.

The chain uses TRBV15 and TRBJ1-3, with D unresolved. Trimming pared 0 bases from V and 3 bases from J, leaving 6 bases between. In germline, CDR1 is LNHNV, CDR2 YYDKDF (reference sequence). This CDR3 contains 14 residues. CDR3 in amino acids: CATSRDSSGNTIYF. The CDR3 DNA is TGTGCCACCAGCAGAGATTCCAGTGGAAACACCATATATTTT.

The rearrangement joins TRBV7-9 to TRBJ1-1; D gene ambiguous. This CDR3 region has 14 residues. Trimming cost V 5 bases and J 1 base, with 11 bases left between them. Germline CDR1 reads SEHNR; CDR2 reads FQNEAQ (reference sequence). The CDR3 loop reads CASSLRAGNTEAFF. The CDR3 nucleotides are TGTGCCAGCAGCCTGAGGGCAGGGAACACTGAAGCTTTCTTT.

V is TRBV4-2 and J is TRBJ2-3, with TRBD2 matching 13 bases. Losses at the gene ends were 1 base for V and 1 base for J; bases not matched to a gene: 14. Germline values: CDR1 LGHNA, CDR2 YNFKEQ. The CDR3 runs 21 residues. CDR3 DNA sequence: TGTGCCAGCAGCCAAGTGTTGGGGACTAGCGGGATAAGTGGAGGCACAGATACGCAGTATTTT. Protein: CASSQVLGTSGISGGTDTQYF.

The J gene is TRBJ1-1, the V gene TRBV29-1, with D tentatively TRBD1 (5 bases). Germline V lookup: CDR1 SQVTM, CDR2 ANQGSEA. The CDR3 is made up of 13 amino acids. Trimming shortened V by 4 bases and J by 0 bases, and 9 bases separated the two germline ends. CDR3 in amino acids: CSVGQTMNTEAFF. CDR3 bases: TGCAGCGTTGGACAGACGATGAACACTGAAGCTTTCTTT.